Included here is one TCR beta chain sequence, with context. The data stem from a study of T-cell reconstitution after alpha-beta-depleted transplantation in children. Preparation of the TCRbeta library was carried out with unique molecular identifiers. TCRdb reprocessed the PCR reads via MiXCR and lists one record per CDR3 protein. Of fewer than 550,000 distinct CDR3 sequences in the sample, roughly an eighth were seen once. Deletions cut 0 bases from V and 4 bases from J, with 7 bases between. Germline loops: CDR1 SQVTM, CDR2 ANQGSEA. This CDR3 comprises 13 residues. The V and J genes are TRBV29-1 and TRBJ1-3; D call uncertain. The sample consisted of PBMCs, mostly from graft donor cells, taken 180 days after TCRalphabeta/CD19-depleted stem cell transplant. The sequence was obtained from a female patient aged 2-10 years who had a stem cell transplant for aplastic anemia, so the T cells may come from the graft donor. Here the CDR3 reads CSVEDSTGNTIYF. DNA of the CDR3: TGCAGCGTTGAAGACTCGACAGGAAACACCATATATTTT.